Described below is a single T cell receptor beta chain sequence and its context. The sample originates from a study of shared clonotypes between healthy human individuals. Sequenced by immunoSEQ multiplex PCR; TCRdb stores in-frame clones only, minus some. Here the sample spans about 1.5 million clones, more than 95% being singletons. Trimming stripped 2 bases from V and 8 bases from J, with 22 bases between. Germline V CDR1 and CDR2: MDHEN, SYDVKM. CDR3 size: 17 residues. The genes are TRBV28 and TRBJ2-1; D is possibly TRBD1 or TRBD2 (5 bases each). The sequence was collected from a man in his thirties or forties in good health. The specimen sequenced was naive CD4+ T cells sorted from blood. Subset here: CD45RA+ positively selected. CDR3 residues: CASSLGNKGASRDEQFF. The CDR3 DNA reads TGTGCCAGCAGTTTAGGTAATAAAGGCGCTAGCAGGGATGAGCAGTTCTTC.